The rows below give T cell receptor beta chains drawn from one sample of a study of blood T cell repertoires in COVID-19. Profiled with immunoSEQ multiplex PCR; TCRdb holds only in-frame clones, not every one. The profile shows roughly 160,000 clones, under 90% of them singletons. Material: peripheral blood. The source is a woman aged 80 or over with acute or convalescent COVID-19. Both conserved end residues are part of each CDR3. D genes are given only for firm matches. Part of the rows lack a size; the others show once, few, many or a class for expanded clones.

cdr3_length	d_call	v_call	j_call	clone_size	cdr3_nt	cdr3_aa
15	NA	TRBV27	TRBJ2-3	NA	TGTGCCAGCAGTTCGACAGGTGAAGGCACAGATACGCAGTATTTT	CASSSTGEGTDTQYF
14	TRBD1	TRBV29-1	TRBJ1-1	NA	TGCAGCGTTGGAACAGGGGGCACGAACACTGAAGCTTTCTTT	CSVGTGGTNTEAFF
15	NA	TRBV9	TRBJ1-1	NA	TGTGCCAGCAGCGTCTACCCGGGATCGGACACTGAAGCTTTCTTT	CASSVYPGSDTEAFF
16	TRBD2	TRBV11-2	TRBJ2-2	NA	TGTGCCAGCAGCACGGGACTAGCGGGGAACACCGGGGAGCTGTTTTTT	CASSTGLAGNTGELFF
16	TRBD1	TRBV5-1	TRBJ2-2	NA	TGCGCCAGCAGCTTAAGACAGGGCGGGAACACCGGGGAGCTGTTTTTT	CASSLRQGGNTGELFF
14	TRBD2	TRBV7-2	TRBJ2-7	NA	TGTGCCAGCAGCCAGACTAGCGGGAGGTACGAGCAGTACTTC	CASSQTSGRYEQYF
16	TRBD2	TRBV29-1	TRBJ2-6	NA	TGCAGCGTTAAAGGAGGAGGGAGGGCTGGGGCCAACGTCCTGACTTTC	CSVKGGGRAGANVLTF
15	TRBD2	TRBV5-6	TRBJ2-1	NA	TGTGCCAGCAGACGATCAGTTTTAGCGGGAAATGAGCAGTTCTTC	CASRRSVLAGNEQFF
13	NA	TRBV19	TRBJ2-3	NA	TGTGCCAGTTACCCAGGGGCCGGAGATACGCAGTATTTT	CASYPGAGDTQYF
18	NA	TRBV18	TRBJ1-4	NA	TGTGCCAGCTCACCTAACTTGGTACAGGGTGTTGCTAATGAAAAACTGTTTTTT	CASSPNLVQGVANEKLFF
15	TRBD1	TRBV10-3	TRBJ1-1	NA	TGCGCCATCAGTGGGGGAACAGGGGAATTGTCTACGGCTTTCTTT	CAISGGTGELSTAFF
15	TRBD2	TRBV30	TRBJ2-3	NA	TGTGCCTGGAGTGGGGCTAGCGGGAGCACAGATACGCAGTATTTT	CAWSGASGSTDTQYF
12	NA	TRBV5-1	TRBJ1-2	few	TGCGCCAGTGCAAATCGGAACTATGGCTACACCTTC	CASANRNYGYTF
15	NA	TRBV25-1	TRBJ1-2	NA	TGTGCCAGCAGTCCCGGCCCCATGAGTGGAGGAGGCTACACCTTC	CASSPGPMSGGGYTF
16	TRBD1	TRBV11-2	TRBJ2-1	once	TGTGCCAGCAGCTCCCAACAGGGGTCCTCCTACAATGAGCAGTTCTTC	CASSSQQGSSYNEQFF
16	TRBD1	TRBV3-1/TRBV3-2	TRBJ1-2	NA	TGTGCCAGCAGCCAATTTTCGAGACAGGGGGCGTCTGGCTACACCTTC	CASSQFSRQGASGYTF